This T cell receptor beta chain was recovered during a study of cytomegalovirus exposure and HLA in healthy donors (dated by TCRdb to about 2017). Context from the whole study: According to an earlier analysis of 587 of the donors, about 179 million T cells yielded 117 million unique TCR beta sequences and around 280 Gb of sequence data. An early release that covered more than 550 HLA-typed donors contained approximately 300 gigabases of sequencing data and 70 million to 100 million unique TCR sequences. The study aimed to test whether cataloging public T cell receptors could reveal signatures of past pathogen exposure. The study profiled the T cell repertoires of some 610 subjects by immunosequencing and related them to cytomegalovirus serostatus. Donor age, sex, ethnicity and CMV serostatus were compiled together with the repertoire data. Every discovery cohort repertoire had been produced on one sequencing platform. About five DR-DQ haplotypes were treated as single units for association and clustering because of strong linkage in the cohort. A separate validation cohort of roughly 130 different subjects was used in addition to the 666-subject first cohort. Typing coverage varied by locus: about 620-630 donors for A, B, C, DRB1 and DQB1; roughly 500 for DQA1; approximately 610 for DPA1; around 490 for DPB1. To study patterns of TCR occurrence, a later analysis re-analyzed previously published TCR beta repertoires from 500 to 850 donors and added high-resolution HLA genotyping. An earlier analysis of several hundred of the donors applied high-throughput TCR beta sequencing to assess whether each TCR beta V gene segment acted as functional or pseudogenic. Among a few hundred genotyped donors of the cohort, an average of 235,054 unique TCR beta nucleotide sequences were sequenced per donor, around a sixth of them non-productive. In the later analysis, no new phenotypic data were used to find candidate immune exposures; instead, reliance was placed on TCR beta sequences and their occurrence across donors. Of the 350 to 450 genotyped donors, about 80% fell in the genetic ancestry cluster associated with self-reported Caucasian donors. HLA typing included class I and class II loci at four-digit resolution. To predict cytomegalovirus infection status, the study combined high-throughput TCR immunosequencing, statistical association of individual TCRs with disease status, and machine learning. Genome-wide SNP genotypes for about 65% of the 666 donors were used in a later genetic analysis, which treated that subset as a discovery cohort.

In the case of this clone: Its recognized antigen is unknown. Base qualities are missing; no much larger clone stands one base away.

The method behind the library was the immunoSEQ multiplex PCR assay. For the multiplex PCR, a mixture combining 60 forward primers for TCR Vbeta segments and 13 reverse primers for TCR Jbeta segments was used. The CDR3 region of rearranged TCR beta genes was amplified from genomic DNA by a multiplex PCR assay. Amplified TCR beta libraries were sequenced as 87-base-pair reads on the Illumina HiSeq System. The authors' pipeline ran thus. A later analysis counted approximately 74 million unique TCR beta chains across the 550 to 750 repertoires, and some 12 million of these chains were shared by at least two donors. Raw reads were error-corrected and collapsed into unique sequences by a nearest-neighbor algorithm in which closely related sequences were merged to remove PCR and sequencing errors. V, D and J gene segments were assigned by aligning CDR3 sequences to IMGT reference sequences. For a sequence to be retained, a match of at least six nucleotides was required to both a V gene segment and a J gene segment. Rearrangements were classified as productive when the CDR3 lacked stop codons and remained in frame with V and J, and all other rearrangements were classified as non-productive. Following IMGT convention, CDR3 was defined as the stretch from the second conserved V-encoded cysteine up to the conserved J-encoded phenylalanine. The earlier analysis of fewer than 750 of the donors excluded sequences that lacked an unambiguous match to a single V gene segment. In an earlier analysis of approximately 500 of the donors, a V segment was called functional when productive rearrangements were above 56.7%, and segregating when the standard deviation between donors exceeded 5%. A statistical classification framework was built for diagnosing cytomegalovirus status from the catalog of TCR beta chain sequences. V and J gene assignment, in a later analysis, came from comparing TCR nucleotide sequences with IMGT/GENE-DB human TR gene sequences. A later analysis assigned CDR3 sequences and most-parsimonious VDJ recombination scenarios with the TCRdist pipeline. In a later analysis, each TCR beta chain was defined by its CDR3 amino acid sequence together with its V-gene family, and reads without a unique V-gene family were excluded. To address suspected cross-contamination and a sequencing artifact, a later analysis removed 550 to 750 highly shared, low-generation-probability nucleotide sequences. For each public chain, a later analysis derived a clonal expansion index from normalized ranks of inferred template counts within each repertoire. Generation probabilities in a later analysis came from a VDJ recombination model fitted to out-of-frame rearrangements, and those results were checked against IGoR. Hypergeometric tests were used in a later analysis to score TCR-TCR, TCR-HLA and TCR-CMV co-occurrence, with a repertoire-size bias correction applied to the TCR pairs. False discovery rates were estimated in a later analysis by permuting HLA or CMV assignments 20 times. In a later analysis, co-occurring TCRs were grouped with DBSCAN, and TCRdist sequence similarity was added when clustering was performed within HLA-allele-positive subsets. Repertoires with fewer than 30,000 or more than 120,000 public chains, plus five repertoires with anomalous nucleotide sharing, were excluded from co-occurrence clustering. TCRdb holds this immuneACCESS table with in-frame rearrangements only. Some clones are missing; in checked studies, unresolved V genes explain under half, and the rest has no known cause. That table is the source of V, J and clone size, and D and trimming were worked out from the DNA. The sample table shows some 160,000 clones, and over 75% are seen once. The leading ten clones occupy about 1.5% of the sample.

Its CDR3 holds 15 amino acids, cysteine through phenylalanine. The only DNA kept is the CDR3, 45 bases in frame from the first base. V has 3 bases trimmed and J has 0 bases trimmed; junction bases matching no gene number 4. Taken from the germline V gene, the CDR1 and CDR2 loops are SGHVS and FQNEAQ. Results the study describes overall, beyond this receptor: Roughly uniform sequencing depth across donors was assumed in presence/absence analyses, although this assumption may not hold. Most TCR sequences were observed very rarely across donors, whereas some public TCRs were present in many individuals. A later analysis found that most CMV-associated TCR beta chains appeared HLA-restricted, with HLA associations seemingly driven largely by CMV exposure. In vitro tests confirmed that a few of the cytomegalovirus-associated TCR beta chains recognize cytomegalovirus antigens. In a later analysis, TCR association rates were found to vary across HLA loci, with the most associated TCRs seen for DRB1 alleles and the fewest for HLA-C alleles. Immune exposure information for the cohort was limited to CMV serostatus. According to a later analysis, parvovirus B19, influenza, CMV and Epstein-Barr virus appeared linked to several top co-occurrence clusters. In this cohort, only TCR beta chains were sequenced, and detectable features were limited by the absence of alpha or paired-chain data. Because HLA typing was unavailable for some donors at each locus, only the typed subset was used in association tests. Cytomegalovirus status was reported to be diagnosed by the classifier with high specificity and sensitivity in both the original and validation cohorts. In a later analysis, HLA-associated TCR beta chains were found to be more clonally expanded and to have lower generation probabilities than equally common non-associated chains. A further reported finding was that TCR beta sequences accurately predicted the HLA-A and HLA-B alleles for most subjects in the first cohort. According to a later genetic analysis, donors in an Asian-associated ancestry cluster had fewer N-insertions in productive TCRs than the approximately 630-donor mean. Because counts were too low, 15 to 20 rarely observed V segments, including chromosome 9 orphons, were excluded from the earlier analysis of roughly 580 of the donors. A later analysis associated 15,000 to 20,000 TCR beta sequences with specific HLA alleles at a false discovery rate of 0.05. The study gave a list of under 200 TCR beta chains associated with cytomegalovirus. Some IMGT-functional V segments, including TRBV6-2 and TRBV6-3, could not be told apart with the 87-base-pair reads, so those segments were excluded. Assigning TCR associations to individual alleles was difficult when HLA alleles, especially DR and DQ, strongly co-occurred. In an earlier analysis of some 500 of the donors, most TCR beta V segments were observed in productive rearrangements about 87% or about 30% of the time, broadly matching IMGT annotations. A later genetic analysis associated a missense DCLRE1C variant with V-gene and J-gene trimming of TCR beta chains, and an independent cohort replicated the association. A cluster of highly shared sequence variants was judged likely to represent a technical artifact of the sequencing pipeline. The authors suggested that the approach could potentially be generalized to other disease states and immunological phenotypes. Correlated functional status among segregating V segments might be attributable to linkage disequilibrium, but an unknown experimental factor could not be ruled out.

The cohort consisted of 666 healthy bone marrow donors. At the time of sampling, all cohort members were nominally healthy, though unrecorded immune exposures were likely present. The donor was CMV seronegative and was included in the group of several hundred seronegative cohort members. Every donor gave a peripheral blood sample, and the peripheral blood mononuclear cells from that sample were used for TCR beta sequencing. The Qiagen DNeasy Blood Extraction Kit was used to extract genomic DNA from the blood cell samples. This TCR came from a woman aged 25 to 39 in good health and CMV-seronegative. The chain is assembled from TRBV7-8 and TRBJ1-1, and 7 bases in between align with TRBD1. Sequencing was performed on PBMCs. The nucleotide sequence reads TGTGCCAGCAGCTTCGGACAGGCCCTGAACACTGAAGCTTTCTTT. Its translation reads: CASSFGQALNTEAFF.